Listed below are T cell receptor beta chains from one sample, sequenced in a study of blood T cell repertoires in COVID-19. TCRdb's copy holds only in-frame clones and misses some; the assay was immunoSEQ multiplex PCR. Of some 300,000 clones detected, around 91% appear once; the ten largest clones hold over 9%. Sequenced material: PBMCs or T cells enriched from blood (not recorded which). Source of these receptors: a woman aged 40 to 49 who had recovered from COVID-19. Both conserved end residues are part of each CDR3. A D gene is named only where the DNA matches it firmly. Size is omitted from some rows. Given values are once, few, many or a class for expanded clones.

D gene: TRBD2
V gene: TRBV3-1/TRBV3-2
CDR3 length: 15
clone size: .
J gene: TRBJ2-3
CDR3 protein: CASSQVLRSGVGAYF
CDR3 DNA: TGTGCCAGCAGCCAAGTCCTGCGTAGCGGGGTTGGTGCGTATTTT

D gene: .
V gene: TRBV19
CDR3 length: 16
clone size: .
J gene: TRBJ2-1
CDR3 protein: CASSPGHVRSYNEQFF
CDR3 DNA: TGTGCCAGTAGTCCAGGACACGTTCGTTCCTACAATGAGCAGTTCTTC

D gene: .
V gene: TRBV28
CDR3 length: 13
clone size: .
J gene: TRBJ2-5
CDR3 protein: CASHTGGEETQYF
CDR3 DNA: TGTGCCAGTCATACGGGGGGCGAAGAGACCCAGTACTTC

D gene: .
V gene: TRBV7-9
CDR3 length: 13
clone size: .
J gene: TRBJ2-3
CDR3 protein: CASIYISTDTQYF
CDR3 DNA: TGTGCCAGCATTTATATCTCTACCGATACGCAGTATTTT

D gene: TRBD1
V gene: TRBV9
CDR3 length: 17
clone size: many
J gene: TRBJ2-6
CDR3 protein: CASRFSTGAGGANVLTF
CDR3 DNA: TGTGCCAGCAGATTTTCCACAGGGGCCGGTGGGGCCAACGTCCTGACTTTC

D gene: .
V gene: TRBV7-3
CDR3 length: 13
clone size: .
J gene: TRBJ2-3
CDR3 protein: CASSLSGSDTQYF
CDR3 DNA: TGTGCCAGCAGCTTATCAGGCTCAGATACGCAGTATTTT

D gene: .
V gene: TRBV5-3
CDR3 length: 13
clone size: .
J gene: TRBJ1-2
CDR3 protein: CARSRSGNYGYTF
CDR3 DNA: TGTGCCAGAAGCCGGTCAGGGAACTATGGCTACACCTTC

D gene: TRBD1
V gene: TRBV11-2
CDR3 length: 13
clone size: once
J gene: TRBJ1-4
CDR3 protein: CASSFGQGEKLFF
CDR3 DNA: TGTGCCAGCAGTTTCGGACAGGGGGAAAAACTGTTTTTT

D gene: TRBD1
V gene: TRBV7-2
CDR3 length: 16
clone size: .
J gene: TRBJ1-2
CDR3 protein: CASSPPGTGRLYGYTF
CDR3 DNA: TGTGCCAGCAGCCCGCCCGGGACAGGGCGCCTCTATGGCTACACCTTC

D gene: TRBD1
V gene: TRBV12-3/TRBV12-4
CDR3 length: 13
clone size: .
J gene: TRBJ1-5
CDR3 protein: CASSFRGQGPQHF
CDR3 DNA: TGTGCCAGCAGTTTCCGGGGACAGGGGCCCCAGCATTTT

D gene: .
V gene: TRBV30
CDR3 length: 14
clone size: .
J gene: TRBJ2-7
CDR3 protein: CAWSVSSGHGEQYF
CDR3 DNA: TGTGCCTGGAGTGTATCCTCGGGTCACGGCGAGCAGTACTTC

D gene: .
V gene: TRBV7-8
CDR3 length: 12
clone size: .
J gene: TRBJ2-7
CDR3 protein: CASSQGVGEQYF
CDR3 DNA: TGTGCCAGCAGCCAAGGGGTTGGCGAGCAGTACTTC

D gene: .
V gene: TRBV19
CDR3 length: 14
clone size: .
J gene: TRBJ1-2
CDR3 protein: CASSIGGLVYGYTF
CDR3 DNA: TGTGCCAGTAGTATAGGAGGGTTAGTCTATGGCTACACCTTC

D gene: .
V gene: TRBV15
CDR3 length: 19
clone size: .
J gene: TRBJ2-2
CDR3 protein: CATSRDRLMREGGTGELFF
CDR3 DNA: TGTGCCACCAGCAGAGACCGCCTTATGAGGGAAGGTGGGACCGGGGAGCTGTTTTTT

D gene: TRBD1
V gene: TRBV29-1
CDR3 length: 13
clone size: .
J gene: TRBJ1-1
CDR3 protein: CSVAGGGWTEAFF
CDR3 DNA: TGCAGCGTCGCAGGGGGCGGGTGGACTGAAGCTTTCTTT

D gene: .
V gene: TRBV28
CDR3 length: 14
clone size: .
J gene: TRBJ1-1
CDR3 protein: CASTILGGALEAFF
CDR3 DNA: TGTGCCAGCACCATCCTAGGGGGGGCCCTTGAAGCTTTCTTT

D gene: TRBD1
V gene: TRBV30
CDR3 length: 12
clone size: once
J gene: TRBJ1-2
CDR3 protein: CAWSPGGLGYTF
CDR3 DNA: TGTGCCTGGAGTCCAGGGGGCCTTGGCTACACCTTC

D gene: TRBD2
V gene: TRBV20-1
CDR3 length: 15
clone size: .
J gene: TRBJ2-1
CDR3 protein: CSASSAGGPYNEQFF
CDR3 DNA: TGCAGTGCTAGTTCCGCGGGGGGGCCCTACAATGAGCAGTTCTTC

D gene: .
V gene: TRBV7-2
CDR3 length: 17
clone size: .
J gene: TRBJ2-3
CDR3 protein: CASRAGWGGIATDTQYF
CDR3 DNA: TGTGCCAGCAGGGCGGGTTGGGGAGGCATCGCCACAGATACGCAGTATTTT

D gene: .
V gene: TRBV4-3
CDR3 length: 15
clone size: few
J gene: TRBJ1-1
CDR3 protein: CASSQGGQMNTEAFF
CDR3 DNA: TGCGCCAGCAGCCAAGGTGGACAGATGAACACTGAAGCTTTCTTT

D gene: .
V gene: TRBV6-5
CDR3 length: 11
clone size: .
J gene: TRBJ1-1
CDR3 protein: CASSYTGKAFF
CDR3 DNA: TGTGCCAGCAGTTACACGGGGAAAGCTTTCTTT

D gene: TRBD1
V gene: TRBV7-8
CDR3 length: 14
clone size: .
J gene: TRBJ1-6
CDR3 protein: CASSPDRGLSPLHF
CDR3 DNA: TGTGCCAGCAGCCCGGACAGGGGGCTTTCACCCCTCCACTTT

D gene: TRBD2
V gene: TRBV9
CDR3 length: 15
clone size: .
J gene: TRBJ2-1
CDR3 protein: CASSVTAGGRNEQFF
CDR3 DNA: TGTGCCAGCAGCGTAACTGCGGGGGGGAGAAATGAGCAGTTCTTC

D gene: .
V gene: TRBV19
CDR3 length: 15
clone size: .
J gene: TRBJ1-5
CDR3 protein: CASSIARHSNQPQHF
CDR3 DNA: TGTGCCAGTAGTATCGCTAGGCATAGCAATCAGCCCCAGCATTTT

D gene: TRBD1
V gene: TRBV3-1/TRBV3-2
CDR3 length: 15
clone size: .
J gene: TRBJ2-1
CDR3 protein: CASTVQGAKCNEQFF
CDR3 DNA: TGTGCCAGCACCGTACAGGGGGCGAAATGCAATGAGCAGTTCTTC

D gene: TRBD1
V gene: TRBV11-1
CDR3 length: 15
clone size: .
J gene: TRBJ1-2
CDR3 protein: CASSQIQGADYGYTF
CDR3 DNA: TGTGCCAGCAGCCAGATCCAGGGGGCAGATTATGGCTACACCTTC

D gene: TRBD2
V gene: TRBV6-1
CDR3 length: 16
clone size: few
J gene: TRBJ2-5
CDR3 protein: CASSEGIIGGGETQYF
CDR3 DNA: TGTGCCAGCAGTGAGGGGATTATCGGCGGGGGTGAGACCCAGTACTTC

D gene: TRBD1
V gene: TRBV5-8
CDR3 length: 14
clone size: .
J gene: TRBJ1-2
CDR3 protein: CASSWGQGPYGYTF
CDR3 DNA: TGTGCCAGCAGCTGGGGACAGGGTCCCTATGGCTACACCTTC

D gene: TRBD2
V gene: TRBV25-1
CDR3 length: 12
clone size: once
J gene: TRBJ2-7
CDR3 protein: CASRAPGGEQYF
CDR3 DNA: TGTGCCAGCAGGGCTCCGGGGGGCGAGCAGTACTTC

D gene: .
V gene: TRBV19
CDR3 length: 17
clone size: .
J gene: TRBJ2-2
CDR3 protein: CASSIGRGRSNTGELFF
CDR3 DNA: TGTGCCAGTAGTATAGGAAGGGGTAGGAGTAACACCGGGGAGCTGTTTTTT

D gene: .
V gene: TRBV18
CDR3 length: 15
clone size: once
J gene: TRBJ2-2
CDR3 protein: CASSPTTQNTGELFF
CDR3 DNA: TGTGCCAGCTCACCTACGACACAGAACACCGGGGAGCTGTTTTTT

D gene: TRBD1
V gene: TRBV27
CDR3 length: 16
clone size: .
J gene: TRBJ2-2
CDR3 protein: CASSGRDSPNTGELFF
CDR3 DNA: TGTGCCAGCAGTGGCCGGGACAGCCCGAACACCGGGGAGCTGTTTTTT

D gene: TRBD1
V gene: TRBV25-1
CDR3 length: 16
clone size: .
J gene: TRBJ1-3
CDR3 protein: CASSAPQGASGNTIYF
CDR3 DNA: TGTGCCAGCAGTGCCCCACAGGGGGCAAGTGGAAACACCATATATTTT

D gene: .
V gene: TRBV7-2
CDR3 length: 13
clone size: few
J gene: TRBJ1-1
CDR3 protein: CASSLLMNTEAFF
CDR3 DNA: TGTGCCAGCAGCCTACTAATGAACACTGAAGCTTTCTTT

D gene: .
V gene: TRBV6-1
CDR3 length: 14
clone size: .
J gene: TRBJ1-3
CDR3 protein: CASSEYGSGNTIYF
CDR3 DNA: TGTGCCAGCAGTGAATACGGGTCCGGAAACACCATATATTTT

D gene: TRBD1
V gene: TRBV11-3
CDR3 length: 17
clone size: once
J gene: TRBJ2-2
CDR3 protein: CASSPHRRDSSTGELFF
CDR3 DNA: TGTGCCAGCAGCCCCCACCGCCGGGACAGTTCCACCGGGGAGCTGTTTTTT

D gene: TRBD1
V gene: TRBV27
CDR3 length: 15
clone size: once
J gene: TRBJ2-5
CDR3 protein: CASSPRQGQLETQYF
CDR3 DNA: TGTGCCAGCAGTCCACGACAGGGCCAACTGGAGACCCAGTACTTC

D gene: .
V gene: TRBV7-9
CDR3 length: 14
clone size: .
J gene: TRBJ1-1
CDR3 protein: CASSLTGSDTEAFF
CDR3 DNA: TGTGCCAGCAGCTTAACAGGGTCGGACACTGAAGCTTTCTTT

D gene: TRBD2
V gene: TRBV10-3
CDR3 length: 17
clone size: .
J gene: TRBJ2-1
CDR3 protein: CAISTGTSGFSLHEQFF
CDR3 DNA: TGTGCCATCAGTACCGGGACTAGCGGCTTTTCCCTACATGAGCAGTTCTTC

D gene: TRBD1
V gene: TRBV11-1
CDR3 length: 13
clone size: .
J gene: TRBJ1-1
CDR3 protein: CASGTVPNTEAFF
CDR3 DNA: TGTGCCAGCGGGACAGTCCCGAACACTGAAGCTTTCTTT

D gene: .
V gene: TRBV12-3/TRBV12-4
CDR3 length: 11
clone size: .
J gene: TRBJ1-1
CDR3 protein: CASRVGVYAFF
CDR3 DNA: TGTGCCAGCAGAGTCGGTGTTTACGCTTTCTTT

D gene: TRBD1
V gene: TRBV30
CDR3 length: 14
clone size: .
J gene: TRBJ2-2
CDR3 protein: CAWSSGQGYGELFF
CDR3 DNA: TGTGCCTGGAGTTCGGGACAGGGATACGGGGAGCTGTTTTTT

D gene: TRBD1
V gene: TRBV7-8
CDR3 length: 15
clone size: once
J gene: TRBJ1-6
CDR3 protein: CASSLIGGDNSPLHF
CDR3 DNA: TGTGCCAGCAGCTTGATAGGGGGCGATAATTCACCCCTCCACTTT

D gene: .
V gene: TRBV10-2
CDR3 length: 12
clone size: .
J gene: TRBJ2-7
CDR3 protein: CASSEGAREQYF
CDR3 DNA: TGCGCCAGCAGTGAGGGGGCACGCGAGCAGTACTTC

D gene: .
V gene: TRBV24-1
CDR3 length: 14
clone size: .
J gene: TRBJ2-1
CDR3 protein: CATSDLRGNNEQFF
CDR3 DNA: TGTGCCACCAGTGATTTAAGGGGAAACAATGAGCAGTTCTTC

D gene: TRBD2
V gene: TRBV23-1
CDR3 length: 17
clone size: .
J gene: TRBJ2-2
CDR3 protein: CASSQSGGSSLTGELFF
CDR3 DNA: TGCGCCAGCAGTCAATCGGGAGGGTCGAGCCTCACCGGGGAGCTGTTTTTT

D gene: TRBD1
V gene: TRBV2
CDR3 length: 16
clone size: .
J gene: TRBJ2-6
CDR3 protein: CASSEVRGPGANVLTF
CDR3 DNA: TGTGCCAGCAGTGAAGTCAGGGGGCCTGGGGCCAACGTCCTGACTTTC

D gene: TRBD1
V gene: TRBV28
CDR3 length: 16
clone size: .
J gene: TRBJ1-5
CDR3 protein: CASSSRDREWGQPQHF
CDR3 DNA: TGTGCCAGCAGTTCGCGGGACAGGGAGTGGGGTCAGCCCCAGCATTTT

D gene: .
V gene: TRBV11-1
CDR3 length: 13
clone size: .
J gene: TRBJ1-2
CDR3 protein: CASSLEGGVGYTF
CDR3 DNA: TGTGCCAGCAGCTTAGAAGGAGGGGTCGGCTACACCTTC

D gene: .
V gene: TRBV6-2/TRBV6-3
CDR3 length: 13
clone size: .
J gene: TRBJ1-1
CDR3 protein: CASSLLSNTEAFF
CDR3 DNA: TGTGCCAGCAGTTTACTCTCGAACACTGAAGCTTTCTTT

D gene: .
V gene: TRBV15
CDR3 length: 17
clone size: once
J gene: TRBJ1-2
CDR3 protein: CATSRGLLLTGNYGYTF
CDR3 DNA: TGTGCCACCAGCAGGGGCCTTCTCTTGACGGGAAACTATGGCTACACCTTC

D gene: TRBD2
V gene: TRBV24-1
CDR3 length: 16
clone size: .
J gene: TRBJ2-1
CDR3 protein: CATSDGGLAGGNEQFF
CDR3 DNA: TGTGCCACCAGTGATGGGGGACTAGCGGGAGGTAACGAGCAGTTCTTC

D gene: TRBD2
V gene: TRBV5-6
CDR3 length: 19
clone size: .
J gene: TRBJ2-7
CDR3 protein: CASSWTTGTSGFFRYEQYF
CDR3 DNA: TGTGCCAGCAGCTGGACAACCGGGACTAGCGGCTTCTTCCGGTACGAGCAGTACTTC

D gene: TRBD2
V gene: TRBV28
CDR3 length: 15
clone size: .
J gene: TRBJ2-5
CDR3 protein: CASSLGLAGWETQYF
CDR3 DNA: TGTGCCAGCAGTTTGGGACTAGCGGGGTGGGAGACCCAGTACTTC

D gene: TRBD2
V gene: TRBV7-9
CDR3 length: 15
clone size: .
J gene: TRBJ2-7
CDR3 protein: CASSPGLAGAEEQYF
CDR3 DNA: TGTGCCAGCAGCCCGGGACTAGCGGGAGCTGAAGAGCAGTACTTC

D gene: TRBD1
V gene: TRBV5-6
CDR3 length: 15
clone size: .
J gene: TRBJ1-6
CDR3 protein: CASNTQGIANSPLHF
CDR3 DNA: TGTGCCAGCAATACACAGGGGATTGCAAATTCACCCCTCCACTTT

D gene: TRBD1
V gene: TRBV6-6
CDR3 length: 15
clone size: .
J gene: TRBJ1-1
CDR3 protein: CASSRGLGMNTEAFF
CDR3 DNA: TGTGCCAGCAGCAGGGGGCTGGGTATGAACACTGAAGCTTTCTTT